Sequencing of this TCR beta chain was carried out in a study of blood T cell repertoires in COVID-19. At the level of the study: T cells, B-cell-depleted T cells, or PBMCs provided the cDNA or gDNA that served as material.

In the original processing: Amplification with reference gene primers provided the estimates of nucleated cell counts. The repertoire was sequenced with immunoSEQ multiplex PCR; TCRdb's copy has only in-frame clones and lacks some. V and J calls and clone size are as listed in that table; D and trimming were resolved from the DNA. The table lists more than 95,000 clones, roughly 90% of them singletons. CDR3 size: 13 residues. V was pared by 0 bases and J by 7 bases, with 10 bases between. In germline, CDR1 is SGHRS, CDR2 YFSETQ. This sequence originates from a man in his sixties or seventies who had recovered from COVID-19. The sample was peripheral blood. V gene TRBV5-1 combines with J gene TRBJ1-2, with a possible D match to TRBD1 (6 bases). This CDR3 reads CASSLDRAVGYTF. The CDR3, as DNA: TGCGCCAGCAGCTTGGACAGGGCGGTTGGCTACACCTTC. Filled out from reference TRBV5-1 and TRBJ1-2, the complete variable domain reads KAGVTQTPRYLIKTRGQQVTLSCSPISGHRSVSWYQQTPGQGLQFLFEYFSETQRNKGNFPGRFSGRQFSNSRSEMNVSTLELGDSALYLCASSLDRAVGYTFGSGTRLTVV.